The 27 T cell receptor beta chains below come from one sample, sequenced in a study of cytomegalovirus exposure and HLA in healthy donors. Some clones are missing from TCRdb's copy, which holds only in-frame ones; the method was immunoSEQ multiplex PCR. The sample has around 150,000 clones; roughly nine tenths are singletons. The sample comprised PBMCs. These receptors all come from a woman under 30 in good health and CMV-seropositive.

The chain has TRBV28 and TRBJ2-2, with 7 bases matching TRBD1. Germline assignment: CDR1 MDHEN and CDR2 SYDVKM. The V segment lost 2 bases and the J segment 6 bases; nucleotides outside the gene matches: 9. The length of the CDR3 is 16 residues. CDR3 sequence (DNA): TGTGCCAGCAGTTTACTCCGGGACAGTCTTTCCGGGGAGCTGTTTTTT. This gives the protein CASSLLRDSLSGELFF. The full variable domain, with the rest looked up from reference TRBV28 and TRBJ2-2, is DVKVTQSSRYLVKRTGEKVFLECVQDMDHENMFWYRQDPGLGLRLIYFSYDVKMKEKGDIPEGYSVSREKKERFSLILESASTNQTSMYLCASSLLRDSLSGELFFGEGSRLTVL.

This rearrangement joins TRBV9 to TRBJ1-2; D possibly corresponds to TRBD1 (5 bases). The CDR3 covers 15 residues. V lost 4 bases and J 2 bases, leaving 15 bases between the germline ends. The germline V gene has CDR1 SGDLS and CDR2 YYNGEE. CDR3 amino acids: CASSPQTEVNYGYTF. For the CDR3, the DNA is TGTGCCAGCAGCCCGCAGACAGAAGTCAACTATGGCTACACCTTC.

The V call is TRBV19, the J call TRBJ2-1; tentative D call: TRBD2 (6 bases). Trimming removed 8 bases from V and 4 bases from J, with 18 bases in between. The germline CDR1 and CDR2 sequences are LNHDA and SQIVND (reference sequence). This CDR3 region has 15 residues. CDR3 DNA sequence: TGTGCCAGTGCCCTGGCAGCGGGTACTTACAATGAGCAGTTCTTC. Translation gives CASALAAGTYNEQFF.

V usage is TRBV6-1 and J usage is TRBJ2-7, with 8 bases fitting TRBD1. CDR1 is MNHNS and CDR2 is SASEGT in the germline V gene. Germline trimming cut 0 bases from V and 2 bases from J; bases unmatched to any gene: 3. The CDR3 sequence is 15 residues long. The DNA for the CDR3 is TGTGCCAGCAGTGAAGCTCGGGACAGGACCTACGAGCAGTACTTC. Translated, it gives CASSEARDRTYEQYF.

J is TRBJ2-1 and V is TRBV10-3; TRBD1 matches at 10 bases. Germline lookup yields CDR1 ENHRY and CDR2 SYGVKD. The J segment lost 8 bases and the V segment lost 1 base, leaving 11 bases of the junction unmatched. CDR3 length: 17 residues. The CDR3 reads CAISEYGETGGLDEQFF. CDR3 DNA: TGTGCCATCAGTGAGTATGGGGAGACAGGGGGCCTGGATGAGCAGTTCTTC.

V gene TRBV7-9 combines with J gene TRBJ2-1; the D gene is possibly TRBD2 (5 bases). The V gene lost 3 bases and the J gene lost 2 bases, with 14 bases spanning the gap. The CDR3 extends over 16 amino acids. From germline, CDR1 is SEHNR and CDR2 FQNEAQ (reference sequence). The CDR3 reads CASSFPGPGTYNEQFF. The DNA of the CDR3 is TGTGCCAGCAGCTTTCCCGGGCCCGGGACCTACAATGAGCAGTTCTTC.

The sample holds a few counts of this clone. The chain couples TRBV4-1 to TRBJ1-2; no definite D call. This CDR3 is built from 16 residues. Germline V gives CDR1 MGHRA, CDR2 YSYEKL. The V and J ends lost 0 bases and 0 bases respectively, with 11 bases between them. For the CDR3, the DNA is TGCGCCAGCAGCCAAGATTCAGGCCGAGCTAACTATGGCTACACCTTC. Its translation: CASSQDSGRANYGYTF.

In DNA, the CDR3 is TGTGCCAGCAGTCCCCCGCGGGAGGGGAGCGGGGAGCTGTTTTTT. Encoded protein: CASSPPREGSGELFF. This rearrangement joins TRBV6-1 to TRBJ2-2; 9 nucleotides line up with TRBD2. The CDR3 sequence is 15 residues long. With V trimmed by 5 bases and J by 7 bases, 8 bases remained unmatched. The germline V gene has CDR1 MNHNS and CDR2 SASEGT.

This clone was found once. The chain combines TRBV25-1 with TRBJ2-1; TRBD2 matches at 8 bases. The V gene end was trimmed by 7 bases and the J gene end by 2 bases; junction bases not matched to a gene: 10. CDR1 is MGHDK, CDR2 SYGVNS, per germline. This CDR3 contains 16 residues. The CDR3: CASTSPREGPYNEQFF. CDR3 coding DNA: TGTGCCAGCACCTCTCCCCGGGAGGGACCCTACAATGAGCAGTTCTTC.

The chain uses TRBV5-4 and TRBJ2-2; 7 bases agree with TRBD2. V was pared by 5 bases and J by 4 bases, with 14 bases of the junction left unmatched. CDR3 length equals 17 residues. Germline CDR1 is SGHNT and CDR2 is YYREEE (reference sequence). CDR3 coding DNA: TGTGCCAGCAGGGAAACCGGGGCGGGAGATATCACCGGGGAGCTGTTTTTT. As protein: CASRETGAGDITGELFF.

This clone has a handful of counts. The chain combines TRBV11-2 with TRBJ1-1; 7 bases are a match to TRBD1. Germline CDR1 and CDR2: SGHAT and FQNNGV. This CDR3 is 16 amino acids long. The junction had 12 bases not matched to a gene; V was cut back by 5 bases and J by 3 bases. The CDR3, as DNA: TGTGCCAGCAGCCGCGAAGGACAGGATGGGGACACTGAAGCTTTCTTT. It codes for CASSREGQDGDTEAFF.

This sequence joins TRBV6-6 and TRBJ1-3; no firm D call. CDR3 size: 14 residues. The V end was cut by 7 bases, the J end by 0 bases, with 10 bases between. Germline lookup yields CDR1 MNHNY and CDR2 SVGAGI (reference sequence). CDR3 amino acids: CASMNRVSGNTIYF. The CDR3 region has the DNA TGTGCCAGCATGAACCGAGTCTCTGGAAACACCATATATTTT.

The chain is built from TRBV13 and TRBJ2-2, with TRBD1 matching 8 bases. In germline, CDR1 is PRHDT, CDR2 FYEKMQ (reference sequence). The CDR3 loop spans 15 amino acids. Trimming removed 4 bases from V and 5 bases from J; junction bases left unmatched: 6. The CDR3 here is CASSSRTGRTGELFF. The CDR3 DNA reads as TGTGCCAGCAGCTCCCGGACAGGGAGGACCGGGGAGCTGTTTTTT.

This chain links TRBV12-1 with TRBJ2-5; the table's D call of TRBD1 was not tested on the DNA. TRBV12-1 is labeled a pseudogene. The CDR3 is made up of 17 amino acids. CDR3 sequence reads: CASSFNGEGQRKETQYF. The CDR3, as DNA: TGTGCCAGCAGCTTTAATGGCGAGGGACAAAGAAAAGAGACCCAGTACTTC.

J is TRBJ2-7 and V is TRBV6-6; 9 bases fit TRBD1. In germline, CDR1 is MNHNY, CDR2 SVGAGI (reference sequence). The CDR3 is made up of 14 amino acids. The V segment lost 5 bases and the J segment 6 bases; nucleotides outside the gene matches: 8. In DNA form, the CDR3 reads TGTGCCAGCAGTCCCAGGACAGGGGTTGGCGAGCAGTACTTC. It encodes CASSPRTGVGEQYF.

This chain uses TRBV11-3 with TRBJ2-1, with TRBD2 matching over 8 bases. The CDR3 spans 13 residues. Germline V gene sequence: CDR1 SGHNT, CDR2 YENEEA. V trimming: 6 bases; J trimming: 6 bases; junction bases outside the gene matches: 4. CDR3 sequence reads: CASSKGLANEQFF. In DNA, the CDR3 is TGTGCCAGCAGTAAAGGACTAGCCAATGAGCAGTTCTTC.

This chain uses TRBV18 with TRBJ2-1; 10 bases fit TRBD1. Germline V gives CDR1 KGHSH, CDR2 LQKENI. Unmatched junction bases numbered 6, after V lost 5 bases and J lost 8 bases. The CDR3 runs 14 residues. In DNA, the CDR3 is TGTGCCAGCTCAGCGACAGGGGGCTTTGATGAGCAGTTCTTC. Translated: CASSATGGFDEQFF. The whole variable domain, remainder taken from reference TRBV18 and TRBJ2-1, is NAGVMQNPRHLVRRRGQEARLRCSPMKGHSHVYWYRQLPEEGLKFMVYLQKENIIDESGMPKERFSAEFPKEGPSILRIQQVVRGDSAAYFCASSATGGFDEQFFGPGTRLTVL.

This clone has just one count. DNA for the CDR3: TGTGCCAGCAGCAAACGGACAGGGGATGGCTACACCTTC. As protein: CASSKRTGDGYTF. This chain connects TRBV21-1 to TRBJ1-2; no check of the table's D call, TRBD1, against the DNA was made. TRBV21-1 is recorded as a pseudogene. The CDR3 is 13 amino acids.

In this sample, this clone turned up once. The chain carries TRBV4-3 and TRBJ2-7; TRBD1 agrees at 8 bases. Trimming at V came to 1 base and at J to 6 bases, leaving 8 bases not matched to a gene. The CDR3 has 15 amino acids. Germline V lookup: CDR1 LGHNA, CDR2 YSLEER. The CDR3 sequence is CASSQGTGKFAEQYF. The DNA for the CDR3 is TGCGCCAGCAGCCAAGGGACAGGGAAGTTCGCCGAGCAGTACTTC.

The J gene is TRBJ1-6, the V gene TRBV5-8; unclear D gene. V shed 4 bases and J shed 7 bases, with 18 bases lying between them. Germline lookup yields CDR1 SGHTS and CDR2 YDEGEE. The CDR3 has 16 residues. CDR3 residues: CASSPDFNLANSPLHF. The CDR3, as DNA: TGTGCCAGCAGCCCGGACTTTAACCTCGCAAATTCACCCCTCCACTTT.

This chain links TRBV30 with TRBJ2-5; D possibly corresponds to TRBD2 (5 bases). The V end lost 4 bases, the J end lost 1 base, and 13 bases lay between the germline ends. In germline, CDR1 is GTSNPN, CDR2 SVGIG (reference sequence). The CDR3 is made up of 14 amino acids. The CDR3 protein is CAWNGGGSQETQYF. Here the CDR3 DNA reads TGTGCCTGGAACGGAGGCGGGTCCCAAGAGACCCAGTACTTC.

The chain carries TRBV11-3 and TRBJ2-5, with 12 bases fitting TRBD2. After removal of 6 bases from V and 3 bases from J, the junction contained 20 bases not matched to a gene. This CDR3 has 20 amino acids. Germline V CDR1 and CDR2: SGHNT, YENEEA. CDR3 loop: CASSSHPLSETSGSKETQYF. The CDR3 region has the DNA TGTGCCAGCAGTTCCCATCCCCTATCAGAGACTAGCGGGAGCAAAGAGACCCAGTACTTC. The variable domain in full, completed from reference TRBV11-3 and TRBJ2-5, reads EAGVVQSPRYKIIEKKQPVAFWCNPISGHNTLYWYLQNLGQGPELLIRYENEEAVDDSQLPKDRFSAERLKGVDSTLKIQPAELGDSAVYLCASSSHPLSETSGSKETQYFGPGTRLLVL.

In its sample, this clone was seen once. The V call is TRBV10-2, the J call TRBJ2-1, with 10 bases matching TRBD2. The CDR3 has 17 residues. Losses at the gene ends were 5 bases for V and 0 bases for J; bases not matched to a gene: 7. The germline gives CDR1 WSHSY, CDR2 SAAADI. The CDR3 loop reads CASSPLAGQSSYNEQFF. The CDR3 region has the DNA TGCGCCAGCAGTCCACTAGCGGGGCAGAGCTCCTACAATGAGCAGTTCTTC.

In DNA form, the CDR3 reads TGTGCCAGCAGGGTTAGCCAATTTCAAGAGACCCAGTACTTC. It codes for CASRVSQFQETQYF. V is TRBV2 and J is TRBJ2-5; the D is unclear. The CDR3 is 14 residues long. Germline-derived CDR1 and CDR2 are SNHLY and FYNNEI. Trimming left V 6 bases short and J 2 bases short, with 13 bases between.

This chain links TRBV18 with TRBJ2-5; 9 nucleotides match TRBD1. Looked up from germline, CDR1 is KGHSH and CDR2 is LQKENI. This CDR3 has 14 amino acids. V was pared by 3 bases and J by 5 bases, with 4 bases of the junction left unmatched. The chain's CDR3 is CASSPGQGRETQYF. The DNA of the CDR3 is TGTGCCAGCTCACCGGGACAGGGCCGGGAGACCCAGTACTTC.

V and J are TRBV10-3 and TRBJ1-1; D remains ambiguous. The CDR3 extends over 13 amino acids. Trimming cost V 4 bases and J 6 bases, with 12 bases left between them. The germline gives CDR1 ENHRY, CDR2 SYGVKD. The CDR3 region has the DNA TGTGCCATCAGTGGGAGTTCTCGGGCTGAAGCTTTCTTT. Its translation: CAISGSSRAEAFF.

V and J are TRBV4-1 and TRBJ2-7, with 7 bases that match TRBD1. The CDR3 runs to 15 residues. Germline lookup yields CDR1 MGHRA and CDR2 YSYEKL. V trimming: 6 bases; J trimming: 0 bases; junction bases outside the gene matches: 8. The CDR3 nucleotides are TGCGCCAGCAGAATCACGACAGGGAGCTCCTACGAGCAGTACTTC. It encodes CASRITTGSSYEQYF.